This TCR beta chain is from a study of beta chain features in type 1 diabetes. Study-wide context: No patient-donor differences in age, gender, total cells or subset yield. General study points: Shorter TCRB CDR3s, moderately but significantly so, were found in Type 1 diabetes patients in all four CD4+ subsets. For type 1 diabetes patients, VDJ junctions showed fewer insertions and more deletions. The naive, central memory and Treg TCRB repertoires showed an apparent similarity that was greater among patients than among healthy donors.

CDR1 is MGHDK and CDR2 is SYGVNS in the germline V gene. V lost 2 bases, J lost 2 bases, and 15 bases lay in between. CDR3 length: 16 amino acids. In this sample, this clone turned up a few times. The antigen is not known. Via the markers CD45RO/CCR7/CD25/CD127/CD95/CD27, stem cell-like memory, regulatory, central memory and naive CD4+ cells were sorted. Since all of the isolated RNA was reverse transcribed, expressed TCRB transcripts were what got sequenced. TCRdb keeps only in-frame clones here, not all; method: immunoSEQ multiplex PCR. The sample records hundreds of thousands of clones, roughly an eighth being singletons.

This chain uses TRBV25-1 with TRBJ2-5; D perhaps matches TRBD1 (5 bases). The receptor was derived from a man aged 18 to 30 with type 1 diabetes. Sequencing was carried out using naive CD4+ T cells from blood. CDR3 sequence: CASSEGRQSYQETQYF. The CDR3 region has the DNA TGTGCCAGCAGTGAAGGGCGACAGAGCTATCAAGAGACCCAGTACTTC.